This T cell receptor (beta chain) was profiled in a study of OX40 agonist ivuxolimab in advanced cancers. On the study more broadly: Among those treated, three patients had partial responses, one with hepatocellular carcinoma and two with cutaneous melanoma. Study conclusions and caveats: Part of the nonresponder group also had normalized T-cell clonal expansion that was low. Expansion of clones was among the lowest in partial responders at 0.1-3.0 mg/kg.

Libraries were prepared by immunoSEQ multiplex PCR; TCRdb keeps only in-frame clonotypes and omits some of them. The repertoire includes approximately 130,000 clones, 75% to 95% of them detected once, and approximately 1% sits in the top ten. Of note for this clone: Antigen: not known.

The clonotype was recovered from an adult with an advanced solid tumor such as melanoma, head and neck, liver or kidney cancer. The specimen was CD4+ or CD8+ T cells sorted from blood, collected in a trial of the OX40 agonist ivuxolimab.

The CDR3 protein is CASSLPTGGGGGYTF. CDR3 nucleotides: TGTGCCAGCAGCTTACCGACAGGGGGCGGAGGTGGCTACACCTTC. The chain combines TRBV7-9 with TRBJ1-2; 10 nucleotides line up with TRBD1. CDR1 and CDR2 (germline): SEHNR, FQNEAQ (reference sequence). Trimming at V came to 2 bases and at J to 7 bases, leaving 7 bases not matched to a gene. This CDR3 spans 15 amino acids.